The entry below describes one T cell receptor beta chain. Its target is unknown. The treatment was: approximately 9-day PBMC culture with coronavirus spike peptide pools or control peptides (ViraFEST assay). During the years 2011-2018, before the COVID-19 pandemic, the unexposed donor's CD4+ T cells were collected. Germline V gene lookup returns CDR1 MNHNS and CDR2 SASEGT. The V and J ends lost 5 bases and 6 bases respectively, with 13 bases between them. The CDR3 spans 14 residues. Researchers used the Oncomine TCR Beta short-read assay to sequence DNA from cultured CD4+ T cells. One entry per CDR3 protein, called by TCRdb with MiXCR from the PCR reads. The sample carries under 7,500 distinct CDR3 sequences, around 50% recorded once. The data were taken from a study of vaccination and CD4 T cells after COVID-19.

Sequenced input: CD4+ T cells from blood, cultured in vitro. The genes are TRBV6-1 and TRBJ2-2; tentative D call: TRBD1 (6 bases). The TCR was taken from a human donor in good health. The CDR3 nucleotides are TGTGCCAGCAGTACAAACAGGGTCCCCGGGGAGCTGTTTTTT. This sequence encodes CASSTNRVPGELFF.